This TCR beta chain originates from a study of shared clonotypes between healthy human individuals. Study results and limitations: Researchers found naive subsets generally carried larger estimated richness than memory subsets.

Deep was the level at which the assay was run. Method: immunoSEQ multiplex PCR; TCRdb's copy keeps in-frame clones and lacks some. The sample holds about 580,000 clones, 98% seen once. The naive CD8 population came from CD45RO-negative cells selected for CCR7, without terminally differentiated effector memory CD45RA+ cells. The CDR3 runs to 17 residues. V dropped 2 bases and J dropped 6; count of bases not matched to a gene: 14. Germline lookup yields CDR1 MNHNS and CDR2 SASEGT. The table lists this clone with a count of one. Its antigen is as yet unknown. This TCR was recovered from a man aged 30 to 45 in good health. Sequencing was carried out using naive CD8+ T cells sorted from blood. This chain joins TRBV6-1 and TRBJ2-7; TRBD1 agrees at 9 bases. As DNA, the CDR3 is TGTGCCAGCAGTGAATTTGGGGACAGGGATCCTCTCGCCGAGCAGTACTTC. Its translation is CASSEFGDRDPLAEQYF.